This section outlines one T cell receptor beta chain sequence together with its context. This entry comes from a study of blood T cell repertoires in COVID-19. Some clones are missing from TCRdb's copy, which holds only in-frame ones; the method was immunoSEQ multiplex PCR. Here the sample spans some 80,000 clones, approximately 81% being singletons. CDR1 and CDR2 from the germline V gene are MDHEN and SYDVKM. The CDR3 loop spans 12 amino acids. Trimming stripped 5 bases from V and 3 bases from J, with 8 bases between. This chain connects TRBV28 to TRBJ2-7, with D possibly being TRBD1 (6 bases). The sample was peripheral blood. The source of this sequence is an elderly man with acute or convalescent COVID-19. This CDR3 reads CASSQGGYEQYF. The CDR3 bases are TGTGCCAGCAGTCAAGGGGGCTACGAGCAGTACTTC.